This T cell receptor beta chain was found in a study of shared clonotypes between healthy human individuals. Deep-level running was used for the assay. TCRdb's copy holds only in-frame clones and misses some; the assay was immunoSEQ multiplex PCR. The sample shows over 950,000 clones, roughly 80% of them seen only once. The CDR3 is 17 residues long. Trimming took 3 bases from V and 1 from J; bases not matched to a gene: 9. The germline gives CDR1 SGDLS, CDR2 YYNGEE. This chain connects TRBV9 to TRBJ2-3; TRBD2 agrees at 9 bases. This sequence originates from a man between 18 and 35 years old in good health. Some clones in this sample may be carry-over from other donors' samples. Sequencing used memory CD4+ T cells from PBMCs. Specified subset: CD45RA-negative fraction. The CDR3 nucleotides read TGTGCCAGCAGCGCGACCGGGACTAGCTCAGGCACAGATACGCAGTATTTT. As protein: CASSATGTSSGTDTQYF.